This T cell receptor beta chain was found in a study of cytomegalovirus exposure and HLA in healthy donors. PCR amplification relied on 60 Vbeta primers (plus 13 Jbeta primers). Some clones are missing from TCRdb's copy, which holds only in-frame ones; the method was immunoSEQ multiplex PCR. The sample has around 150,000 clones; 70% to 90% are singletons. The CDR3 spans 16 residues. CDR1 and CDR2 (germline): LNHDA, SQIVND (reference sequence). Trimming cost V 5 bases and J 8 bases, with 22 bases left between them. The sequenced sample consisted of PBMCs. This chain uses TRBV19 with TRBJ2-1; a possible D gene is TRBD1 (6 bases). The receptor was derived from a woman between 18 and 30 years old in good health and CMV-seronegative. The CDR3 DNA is TGTGCCAGTAGTCCCTCTTCGACAGGTCGTTTCGATGAGCAGTTCTTC. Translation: CASSPSSTGRFDEQFF. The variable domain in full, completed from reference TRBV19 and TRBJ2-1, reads DGGITQSPKYLFRKEGQNVTLSCEQNLNHDAMYWYRQDPGQGLRLIYYSQIVNDFQKGDIAEGYSVSREKKESFPLTVTSAQKNPTAFYLCASSPSSTGRFDEQFFGPGTRLTVL.